The rows below give T cell receptor beta chains drawn from one sample of a study of spatial heterogeneity in lung cancer. TCRdb reanalysed the 5' RACE reads using MiXCR and keeps one entry per CDR3 protein. The table records fewer than 20,000 distinct CDR3 sequences, about 20% of them present only once. Sample: PBMCs, taken at surgery. These receptors were taken from a male donor with early-stage non-small cell lung cancer. Each CDR3 is given with its conserved first and last residue.

>TRBV6-1|TRBJ2-4
CASSEFPSGVKNIQYF